This T cell receptor (beta chain) was captured by sequencing in a study of post-analysis software for immune sequencing data. Study-wide background: Relapsing-remitting, secondary progressive and progressive-relapsing forms of multiple sclerosis all featured among disease courses.

Findings and caveats of the study: Samples from one preparation batch, clustered by F measure, grouped strongly together. Controls showed significantly higher normalized Chao1 diversity than did multiple sclerosis patients. In patients, TRBV5-6, TRBV5-1 and TRBV20-1 belonged to 4 or 5 TRBV segments found more frequently than in controls.

Researchers reported that TCR beta cDNA libraries carried unique molecular identifiers. T cells numbering roughly 0.85 to 10 million gave rise to roughly 550,000 cDNA molecules. TCRdb itself ran the PCR reads through MiXCR, one entry per CDR3 protein. The table shows fewer than 550,000 distinct CDR3 sequences, with around 36% occurring only once. This clonotype has just a few counts. Its antigen remains unknown. The CDR3 has 14 amino acids. Trimming took off 3 bases at V and 6 bases at J, with 15 bases between the two ends. The germline V gene has CDR1 SGHRS and CDR2 YFSETQ. Material for sequencing was blood. The sequence derives from a girl aged 2 to 17 with multiple sclerosis. The chain joins TRBV5-1 to TRBJ2-5; a weak D match, TRBD2 (6 bases). This CDR3 is CASSSLTGEQTQYF. The CDR3 DNA sequence: TGCGCCAGCAGCTCCCTGACGGGGGAACAGACCCAGTACTTC. The variable domain in full, completed from reference TRBV5-1 and TRBJ2-5, reads KAGVTQTPRYLIKTRGQQVTLSCSPISGHRSVSWYQQTPGQGLQFLFEYFSETQRNKGNFPGRFSGRQFSNSRSEMNVSTLELGDSALYLCASSSLTGEQTQYFGPGTRLLVL.